This is a list of T cell receptor beta chains from one sample in a study of CD4 T cells in relation to SARS-CoV-2 and coronaviruses. No cognate antigen is known for these TCRs. The protocol was immunoSEQ multiplex PCR, while the TCRdb copy is restricted to in-frame clones and leaves out a portion. The sample contains around 25,000 clones, 73% of which appear only once. Material for sequencing was CD4+ T cells from PBMCs, cultured in vitro. All receptors derive from a human donor in good health. Both conserved end residues are part of each CDR3. D genes are given only for firm matches. Clone size appears in some rows only: once, few, many, or a class for an expanded clone.

d_call: TRBD1
j_call: TRBJ2-1
clone_size: .
v_call: TRBV6-2/TRBV6-3
cdr3_aa: CASSSTGGRGFF
cdr3_nt: TGTGCCAGCAGTTCCACAGGGGGCAGAGGATTCTTC

d_call: .
j_call: TRBJ1-5
clone_size: .
v_call: TRBV5-6
cdr3_aa: CASSVLDSNQPQHF
cdr3_nt: TGTGCCAGCAGCGTCTTGGATAGCAATCAGCCCCAGCATTTT

d_call: .
j_call: TRBJ2-3
clone_size: .
v_call: TRBV11-3
cdr3_aa: CASSLGTRDTQYF
cdr3_nt: TGTGCCAGCAGCTTAGGAACGAGAGATACGCAGTATTTT

d_call: .
j_call: TRBJ1-2
clone_size: .
v_call: TRBV29-1
cdr3_aa: CSVATQGTYGYTF
cdr3_nt: TGCAGCGTTGCGACACAGGGTACCTATGGCTACACCTTC

d_call: TRBD2
j_call: TRBJ2-1
clone_size: .
v_call: TRBV9
cdr3_aa: CASSTRGSGNNEQFF
cdr3_nt: TGTGCCAGCAGCACCAGGGGTAGCGGGAATAATGAGCAGTTCTTC

d_call: .
j_call: TRBJ1-2
clone_size: few
v_call: TRBV7-9
cdr3_aa: CASSLVGIGGYTF
cdr3_nt: TGTGCCAGCAGCTTAGTCGGGATCGGTGGCTACACCTTC

d_call: .
j_call: TRBJ2-7
clone_size: .
v_call: TRBV5-1
cdr3_aa: CASSLAGPGSEQYF
cdr3_nt: TGCGCCAGCAGCTTGGCCGGACCGGGGTCCGAGCAGTACTTC

d_call: .
j_call: TRBJ1-1
clone_size: few
v_call: TRBV6-5
cdr3_aa: CASSYDVGKMNTEAFF
cdr3_nt: TGTGCCAGCAGTTACGATGTGGGGAAAATGAACACTGAAGCTTTCTTT

d_call: TRBD1
j_call: TRBJ2-2
clone_size: .
v_call: TRBV5-6
cdr3_aa: CASSAGTGRRTGELFF
cdr3_nt: TGTGCCAGCAGCGCCGGGACAGGGAGGAGGACCGGGGAGCTGTTTTTT

d_call: .
j_call: TRBJ1-3
clone_size: .
v_call: TRBV10-3
cdr3_aa: CAISGADLNTIYF
cdr3_nt: TGTGCCATCAGTGGGGCCGACTTAAACACCATATATTTT

d_call: TRBD1
j_call: TRBJ1-1
clone_size: .
v_call: TRBV2
cdr3_aa: CASSEASGGNTEAFF
cdr3_nt: TGTGCCAGCAGTGAAGCCTCAGGGGGGAACACTGAAGCTTTCTTT

d_call: TRBD2
j_call: TRBJ2-6
clone_size: .
v_call: TRBV10-3
cdr3_aa: CAITGTSGGAGANVLTF
cdr3_nt: TGTGCCATCACCGGGACTAGCGGGGGGGCTGGGGCCAACGTCCTGACTTTC

d_call: .
j_call: TRBJ1-2
clone_size: once
v_call: TRBV4-3
cdr3_aa: CASSQDLGLFRGYTF
cdr3_nt: TGCGCCAGCAGCCAAGATCTGGGGCTTTTTCGGGGCTACACCTTC

d_call: .
j_call: TRBJ2-1
clone_size: .
v_call: TRBV11-2
cdr3_aa: CASGPGLRRNNEQFF
cdr3_nt: TGTGCCAGCGGGCCAGGTTTGAGACGAAACAATGAGCAGTTCTTC

d_call: TRBD2
j_call: TRBJ2-7
clone_size: .
v_call: TRBV11-2
cdr3_aa: CASTPGGAFHEQYF
cdr3_nt: TGTGCCAGCACCCCCGGGGGGGCTTTCCACGAGCAGTACTTC

d_call: .
j_call: TRBJ1-4
clone_size: .
v_call: TRBV23-1
cdr3_aa: CARRTGWANEKLFF
cdr3_nt: TGCGCCAGACGCACGGGTTGGGCTAATGAAAAACTGTTTTTT

d_call: TRBD1
j_call: TRBJ1-2
clone_size: .
v_call: TRBV6-5
cdr3_aa: CASSYSTQGADGYTF
cdr3_nt: TGTGCCAGCAGTTACTCGACGCAGGGGGCGGATGGCTACACCTTC

d_call: .
j_call: TRBJ2-7
clone_size: .
v_call: TRBV29-1
cdr3_aa: CSVPEVAYF
cdr3_nt: TGCAGCGTTCCAGAGGTCGCATACTTC

d_call: .
j_call: TRBJ2-3
clone_size: few
v_call: TRBV6-5
cdr3_aa: CASSLSDTQYF
cdr3_nt: TGTGCCAGCAGTCTCTCAGATACGCAGTATTTT

d_call: .
j_call: TRBJ1-1
clone_size: .
v_call: TRBV9
cdr3_aa: CASSRDGNTEAFF
cdr3_nt: TGTGCCAGCAGCCGGGACGGGAACACTGAAGCTTTCTTT

d_call: .
j_call: TRBJ2-5
clone_size: .
v_call: TRBV7-2
cdr3_aa: CASSLMGGGETQYF
cdr3_nt: TGTGCCAGCAGCTTAATGGGAGGGGGAGAGACCCAGTACTTC

d_call: .
j_call: TRBJ2-7
clone_size: .
v_call: TRBV21-1
cdr3_aa: CASSKGHSYEQYF
cdr3_nt: TGTGCCAGCAGCAAAGGACACTCCTACGAGCAGTACTTC

d_call: .
j_call: TRBJ2-5
clone_size: .
v_call: TRBV23-1
cdr3_aa: CASRRRGSPEGGETQYF
cdr3_nt: TGCGCCAGCAGAAGGCGGGGCAGCCCTGAGGGGGGGGAGACCCAGTACTTC

d_call: .
j_call: TRBJ1-2
clone_size: .
v_call: TRBV20-1
cdr3_aa: CSASLQGQSYGYTF
cdr3_nt: TGCAGTGCTAGTTTACAGGGCCAGAGCTATGGCTACACCTTC

d_call: .
j_call: TRBJ1-4
clone_size: .
v_call: TRBV19
cdr3_aa: CASSTGVSEKLFF
cdr3_nt: TGTGCCAGTAGTACAGGGGTTAGTGAAAAACTGTTTTTT

d_call: .
j_call: TRBJ1-1
clone_size: .
v_call: TRBV6-2/TRBV6-3
cdr3_aa: CASSYGRGSNTEAFF
cdr3_nt: TGTGCCAGCAGTTACGGTCGGGGATCTAACACTGAAGCTTTCTTT

d_call: TRBD1
j_call: TRBJ1-5
clone_size: .
v_call: TRBV7-9
cdr3_aa: CASSSQGASQPQHF
cdr3_nt: TGTGCCAGCAGCTCACAGGGGGCTAGTCAGCCCCAGCATTTT

d_call: .
j_call: TRBJ2-5
clone_size: .
v_call: TRBV7-2
cdr3_aa: CASSSYQETQYF
cdr3_nt: TGTGCCAGCAGCTCATATCAAGAGACCCAGTACTTC

d_call: .
j_call: TRBJ2-3
clone_size: .
v_call: TRBV18
cdr3_aa: CASSPSTDTQYF
cdr3_nt: TGTGCCAGCTCACCTAGCACAGATACGCAGTATTTT

d_call: .
j_call: TRBJ2-7
clone_size: .
v_call: TRBV7-2
cdr3_aa: CASSLDLSDEQYF
cdr3_nt: TGTGCCAGCAGCTTAGACTTAAGCGACGAGCAGTACTTC

d_call: .
j_call: TRBJ2-1
clone_size: few
v_call: TRBV18
cdr3_aa: CASSQPGRESNEQFF
cdr3_nt: TGTGCCAGCTCACAACCGGGACGAGAGTCCAATGAGCAGTTCTTC